The rows below give T cell receptor beta chains drawn from one sample of a study of blood T cell repertoires in COVID-19. Some clones are missing from TCRdb's copy, which holds only in-frame ones; the method was immunoSEQ multiplex PCR. The sample gives 200,000 to 300,000 clones, about nine tenths of which show up once; approximately 9.4% is in the top ten. The sequenced material came from peripheral blood. The source of these receptors is a middle-aged man who had recovered from COVID-19. Both conserved end residues are part of each CDR3. Fields, in order: V gene, J gene, CDR3 protein.

TRBV14	TRBJ1-2	CASSQDSAGYGYTF
TRBV9	TRBJ1-1	CASSAMQGINTEAFF
TRBV2	TRBJ2-7	CASRTQVGESYYEQYF
TRBV6-5	TRBJ2-2	CASSRQPTTGELFF
TRBV4-3	TRBJ2-3	CASSQEAGLAIDTQYF
TRBV7-2	TRBJ1-4	CASSPRQGAIEKLFF
TRBV11-2	TRBJ1-2	CASSLLESRGYTF
TRBV3-1/TRBV3-2	TRBJ2-7	CASSQDRYEQYF
TRBV13	TRBJ1-1	CASSTRQQKGSVNTEAFF
TRBV12-5	TRBJ2-1	CASALNEQFF
TRBV6-2/TRBV6-3	TRBJ1-1	CASSISAGYSAEAFF
TRBV6-2/TRBV6-3	TRBJ1-1	CASSFSRWTGNTEAFF
TRBV30	TRBJ2-7	CALTSGGYEQYF
TRBV6-5	TRBJ2-6	CASSYYRGGGANVLTF
TRBV4-3	TRBJ1-5	CASSQEVTGDYQPQHF
TRBV9	TRBJ2-7	CASSPGTSGSRDEQYF
TRBV9	TRBJ1-6	CASSRDMDNSPLHF
TRBV5-4	TRBJ2-1	CASSSGTSGGALGNEQFF
TRBV27	TRBJ2-3	CASSLYAGSTDTQYF
TRBV6-2/TRBV6-3	TRBJ1-5	CASSPGATRPQHF
TRBV19	TRBJ2-7	CASRGQGAYEQYF
TRBV2	TRBJ1-4	CASSETGRGGEKLFF
TRBV7-2	TRBJ2-7	CASSLCVPIYSSYEQYF
TRBV27	TRBJ1-1	CASSLRRGLEAFF
TRBV6-5	TRBJ2-1	CATTRGGADEQFF